The rows below give T cell receptor beta chains drawn from one sample of a study of blood T cells in healthy people across ages. From the 5' RACE reads, TCRdb called clonotypes with MiXCR, one entry per CDR3 protein. The sample lists about 830,000 distinct CDR3 sequences; roughly 60% were seen once. Source material: blood. The receptors originated from a young man in good health. CDR3s leave out the opening cysteine and the closing phenylalanine or tryptophan. D genes are given only for firm matches.

V: TRBV7-2; D: -; CDR3: ASRQGGGDSGGQF
V: TRBV28; D: -; CDR3: ASRPVVAKNIQY
V: TRBV20-1; D: -; CDR3: SASEDRLYEQY
V: TRBV7-9; D: -; CDR3: ASSSQDYGYT
V: TRBV27; D: TRBD1; CDR3: ASSFRDRAEAF
V: TRBV29-1; D: -; CDR3: SVETVDYEQY
V: TRBV4-3; D: TRBD2; CDR3: ASSPGLVSWEQY
V: TRBV6-1; D: TRBD1; CDR3: ASSNRGGIEKLF
V: TRBV6-2/TRBV6-3; D: TRBD2; CDR3: ASSQTSGWGGEQF
V: TRBV28; D: -; CDR3: ASSRGVRTHSQETQY
V: TRBV9; D: TRBD2; CDR3: ASSVGASGSIQETQY
V: TRBV10-3; D: -; CDR3: AISPSSGGPNTEAF
V: TRBV12-3/TRBV12-4; D: TRBD2; CDR3: ASRLSGGEQY
V: TRBV28; D: TRBD2; CDR3: ASSLRGEYEQY
V: TRBV20-1; D: -; CDR3: SARDLGGGQH
V: TRBV29-1; D: TRBD2; CDR3: SVLPRGGLGQETQY
V: TRBV7-3; D: -; CDR3: ASSFYGGDTEAF
V: TRBV4-3; D: TRBD1; CDR3: ASSRLGQGNYGYT
V: TRBV20-1; D: TRBD1; CDR3: SATGTGIGNTIY
V: TRBV30; D: -; CDR3: AWSFTEYEQY
V: TRBV28; D: -; CDR3: ASSLFIRDVLT
V: TRBV29-1; D: -; CDR3: SFWTAVNYGYT
V: TRBV11-3; D: TRBD1; CDR3: ASSQGQGNTGELF
V: TRBV24-1; D: TRBD1; CDR3: ATSDTGQKAF
V: TRBV7-6; D: -; CDR3: ASSQRDGNYEQY
V: TRBV4-2; D: -; CDR3: ASSHQTGTQRRGRETQY
V: TRBV7-9; D: TRBD2; CDR3: ASSVAAGEETQY
V: TRBV15; D: -; CDR3: ATSRDIGNTDTQY
V: TRBV7-2; D: TRBD1; CDR3: ASSLAVQGAYEQY
V: TRBV29-1; D: -; CDR3: SVEGDNSPTEQF
V: TRBV4-3; D: TRBD2; CDR3: ASSQGPPTSGLGIEQF
V: TRBV7-9; D: -; CDR3: ASSPGRNQAYGYT
V: TRBV12-3/TRBV12-4; D: TRBD1; CDR3: ASRRDSPNEKLF
V: TRBV27; D: TRBD1; CDR3: ASSVRRQGYEQY
V: TRBV7-2; D: TRBD2; CDR3: ASSGHGTSGLAYEQY
V: TRBV29-1; D: -; CDR3: SAWDIAQNTEAF